This section outlines one T cell receptor beta chain sequence together with its context. The sample is drawn from a study of blood T cell repertoires in COVID-19. In the authors' workflow: Nucleated cell counts were estimated from reference gene primer amplification. TCRdb keeps only in-frame clones here, not all; method: immunoSEQ multiplex PCR. That table is the source of V, J and clone size, and D and trimming were worked out from the DNA. The profile covers about 180,000 clones, with approximately 80% appearing a single time and 6.5% to 9% taken by the ten largest. This CDR3 has 14 residues. The trim removed 3 bases at V and 5 bases at J, leaving 4 bases unmatched. Looked up from germline, CDR1 is SGHDN and CDR2 is FVKESK.

Sequencing input: peripheral blood. The chain joins TRBV14 to TRBJ2-1; 7 positions agree with TRBD1. This sequence was found in a woman aged 40-49 years with COVID-19, enrolled during active disease. The CDR3 loop is CASSQKQGHNEQFF. The CDR3 bases are TGTGCCAGCAGCCAGAAACAGGGGCACAATGAGCAGTTCTTC.